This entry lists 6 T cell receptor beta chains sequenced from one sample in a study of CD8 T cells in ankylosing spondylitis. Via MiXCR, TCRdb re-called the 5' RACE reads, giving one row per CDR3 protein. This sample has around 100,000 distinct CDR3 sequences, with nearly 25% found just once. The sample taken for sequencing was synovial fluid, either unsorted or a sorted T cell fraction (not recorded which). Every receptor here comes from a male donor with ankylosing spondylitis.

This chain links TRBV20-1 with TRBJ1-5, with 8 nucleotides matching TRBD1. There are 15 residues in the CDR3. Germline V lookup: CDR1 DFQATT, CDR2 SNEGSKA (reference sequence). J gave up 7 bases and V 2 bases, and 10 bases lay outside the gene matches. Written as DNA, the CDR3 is TGCAGTGCTAGACGCGGACAGGGATGGGAACAGCCCCAGCATTTT. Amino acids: CSARRGQGWEQPQHF.

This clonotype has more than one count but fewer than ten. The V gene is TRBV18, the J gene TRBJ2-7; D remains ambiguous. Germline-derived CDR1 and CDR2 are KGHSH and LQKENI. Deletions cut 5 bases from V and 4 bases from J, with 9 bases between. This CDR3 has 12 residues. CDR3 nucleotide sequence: TGTGCCAGCTCAAACCAATGGTACGAGCAGTACTTC. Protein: CASSNQWYEQYF.

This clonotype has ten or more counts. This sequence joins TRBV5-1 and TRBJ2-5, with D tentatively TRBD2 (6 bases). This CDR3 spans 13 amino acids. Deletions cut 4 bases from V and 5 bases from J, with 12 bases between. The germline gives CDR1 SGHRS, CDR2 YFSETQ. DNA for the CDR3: TGCGCCAGCAGCCGCGGGACCGGGGAGACCCAGTACTTC. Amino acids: CASSRGTGETQYF.

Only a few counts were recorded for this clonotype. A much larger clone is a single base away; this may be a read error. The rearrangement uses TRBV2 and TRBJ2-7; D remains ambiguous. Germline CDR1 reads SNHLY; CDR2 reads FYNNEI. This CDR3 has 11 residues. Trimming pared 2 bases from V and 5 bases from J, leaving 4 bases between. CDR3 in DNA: TGTGCCAGCAGTGAATACAACGAGCAGTACGTC. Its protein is CASSEYNEQYV.

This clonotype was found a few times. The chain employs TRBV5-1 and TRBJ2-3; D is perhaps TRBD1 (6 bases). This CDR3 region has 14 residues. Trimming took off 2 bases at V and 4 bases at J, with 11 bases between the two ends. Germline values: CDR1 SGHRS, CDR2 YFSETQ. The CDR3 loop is CASSFQGPPDTQYF. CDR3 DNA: TGCGCCAGCAGCTTCCAGGGGCCGCCAGATACGCAGTATTTT.

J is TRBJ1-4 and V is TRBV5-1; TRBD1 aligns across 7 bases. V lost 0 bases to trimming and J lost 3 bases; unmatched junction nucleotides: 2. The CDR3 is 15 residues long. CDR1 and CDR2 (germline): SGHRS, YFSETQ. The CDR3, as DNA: TGCGCCAGCAGCTTGGGACAGGGCGCTAATGAAAAACTGTTTTTT. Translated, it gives CASSLGQGANEKLFF.